A selection of T cell receptor beta chains follows, all from one sample in a study of OX40 agonist ivuxolimab in advanced cancers. Measured with immunoSEQ multiplex PCR; TCRdb has only the in-frame clones, and not every one. Here the sample spans 97,000 or so clones, roughly 90% being singletons. The material sequenced was CD4+ or CD8+ T cells sorted from blood, taken in a trial of the OX40 agonist ivuxolimab. These receptors were obtained from an adult with an advanced solid tumor such as melanoma, head and neck, liver or kidney cancer. Each CDR3 is given with its conserved first and last residue. The order of the fields is V gene, D gene, J gene, clone size, CDR3 protein, CDR3 DNA. D genes are given only for firm matches. Only part of the rows carry a size: once, few, many, or a class if the clone is expanded.

>TRBV27|.|TRBJ2-2|.
CASSFLRATNTGELFF
TGTGCCAGCAGTTTTCTACGGGCGACGAACACCGGGGAGCTGTTTTTT
>TRBV11-3|.|TRBJ2-2|.
CASSGRSGELFF
TGTGCCAGCAGTGGAAGGTCCGGGGAGCTGTTTTTT
>TRBV14|.|TRBJ1-5|few
CASSQRGNQPQHF
TGTGCCAGCAGCCAAAGGGGTAATCAGCCCCAGCATTTT
>TRBV5-6|.|TRBJ1-4|.
CASSLGGLGEKLFF
TGTGCCAGCAGCTTGGGAGGGTTGGGAGAAAAACTGTTTTTT
>TRBV7-6|TRBD2|TRBJ2-1|.
CASSLGTSGNPRHEQFF
TGTGCCAGCAGCTTAGGGACTAGCGGGAACCCCAGACATGAGCAGTTCTTC
>TRBV7-9|TRBD1|TRBJ2-3|.
CASSLAGAGQGPTDTQYF
TGTGCCAGCAGCTTAGCAGGGGCGGGACAGGGCCCCACAGATACGCAGTATTTT
>TRBV28|TRBD2|TRBJ2-2|.
CASSESPTGLAGMTGELFF
TGTGCCAGCAGCGAAAGCCCCACCGGACTAGCGGGAATGACCGGGGAGCTGTTTTTT
>TRBV7-6|.|TRBJ2-7|.
CASSLALGDSYEQYF
TGTGCCAGCAGCTTAGCGCTGGGAGACTCCTACGAGCAGTACTTC
>TRBV13|.|TRBJ2-3|.
CASSQEGGGFWDTQYF
TGTGCCAGCAGCCAAGAGGGTGGGGGGTTCTGGGATACGCAGTATTTT
>TRBV7-9|.|TRBJ1-2|.
CASSRTGGQTYGYTF
TGTGCCAGCAGCCGAACTGGAGGACAGACCTATGGCTACACCTTC
>TRBV6-1|.|TRBJ1-5|.
CASSWADNQPQHF
TGTGCCAGCAGTTGGGCTGATAATCAGCCCCAGCATTTT
>TRBV5-4|TRBD2|TRBJ2-2|.
CASSPELAGTNTGELFF
TGTGCCAGCAGCCCAGAACTAGCGGGGACGAACACCGGGGAGCTGTTTTTT
>TRBV5-1|TRBD1|TRBJ2-7|.
CASSLVGQGAREQYF
TGCGCCAGCAGCTTGGTAGGGCAGGGGGCGAGGGAGCAGTACTTC
>TRBV7-2|.|TRBJ2-5|.
CASSSGWQQETQYF
TGTGCCAGCAGCTCGGGGTGGCAGCAAGAGACCCAGTACTTC
>TRBV2|TRBD1|TRBJ1-5|.
CASSGTGLSNQPQHF
TGTGCCAGCAGTGGGACAGGGCTGAGCAATCAGCCCCAGCATTTT
>TRBV19|.|TRBJ2-3|.
CASSTTGLDTQYF
TGTGCCAGTAGCACCACGGGGTTGGATACGCAGTATTTT
>TRBV30|TRBD1|TRBJ2-7|once
CAWIPGTGDTYEQYF
TGTGCCTGGATCCCCGGGACAGGGGACACCTACGAGCAGTACTTC
>TRBV6-1|TRBD1|TRBJ1-5|.
CEARGAKNQPQHF
TGTGAGGCCAGGGGGGCGAAAAATCAGCCCCAGCATTTT
>TRBV19|.|TRBJ2-6|once
CASSTQVFSGANVLTF
TGTGCCAGTAGTACACAGGTTTTCTCTGGGGCCAACGTCCTGACTTTC
>TRBV19|.|TRBJ2-5|.
CASSIKGLARETQYF
TGTGCCAGTAGTATTAAAGGGCTAGCGCGTGAGACCCAGTACTTC
>TRBV29-1|TRBD1|TRBJ1-1|once
CHGRTGGKGTEAFF
TGCCATGGCAGGACAGGGGGCAAAGGTACTGAAGCTTTCTTT
>TRBV2|.|TRBJ1-1|.
CASSQQAGVSTEAFF
TGTGCCAGCAGTCAGCAGGCAGGGGTGAGCACTGAAGCTTTCTTT
>TRBV19|TRBD2|TRBJ2-7|.
CASSPRTSGSYEQYF
TGTGCCAGTAGTCCGCGGACTAGCGGCTCCTACGAGCAGTACTTC
>TRBV5-4|.|TRBJ2-7|.
CASSPQKASANYEQYF
TGTGCCAGCAGCCCGCAGAAAGCGTCTGCCAACTACGAGCAGTACTTC
>TRBV5-1|TRBD1|TRBJ2-7|.
CASGRDSSYEQYF
TGCGCCAGCGGCCGGGACAGCTCCTACGAGCAGTACTTC
>TRBV30|.|TRBJ1-1|.
CAWSVQMNTEAFF
TGTGCCTGGAGTGTCCAGATGAACACTGAAGCTTTCTTT
>TRBV7-2|.|TRBJ2-1|few
CASSLAGVPYNEQFF
TGTGCCAGCAGCTTAGCGGGGGTTCCCTACAATGAGCAGTTCTTC
>TRBV27|TRBD1|TRBJ2-5|.
CASSRDRVQETQYF
TGTGCCAGCAGTCGTGACAGGGTCCAAGAGACCCAGTACTTC
>TRBV5-1|.|TRBJ2-7|.
CASSWTTGPYEQYF
TGCGCCAGCAGCTGGACGACAGGCCCCTACGAGCAGTACTTC
>TRBV19|TRBD2|TRBJ2-3|.
CASSISPVGRADTQYF
TGTGCCAGTAGTATATCGCCCGTTGGGAGGGCAGATACGCAGTATTTT
>TRBV5-1|.|TRBJ2-5|once
CASSPSIETQYF
TGCGCCAGCAGCCCCTCCATTGAGACCCAGTACTTC
>TRBV4-1|TRBD1|TRBJ1-2|.
CASSQVQGGGVIQYGYTF
TGCGCCAGCAGCCAGGTCCAGGGGGGAGGTGTTATACAGTATGGCTACACCTTC
>TRBV10-1|TRBD1|TRBJ2-1|.
CASSELGQGAGIEQFF
TGCGCCAGCAGTGAATTGGGACAGGGGGCTGGGATTGAGCAGTTCTTC
>TRBV15|.|TRBJ1-1|.
CATSRSYGPSSTEAFF
TGTGCCACCAGCAGATCGTATGGACCGTCGAGCACTGAAGCTTTCTTT
>TRBV5-1|TRBD2|TRBJ2-1|.
CASSPRGGGGGNNEQFF
TGCGCCAGCAGCCCCCGGGGGGGCGGCGGGGGGAACAATGAGCAGTTCTTC
>TRBV19|.|TRBJ2-1|.
CASSIGGGDNEQFF
TGTGCCAGTAGTATAGGAGGCGGGGACAATGAGCAGTTCTTC
>TRBV6-6|TRBD2|TRBJ2-1|.
CASTPGGYNEQFF
TGTGCCAGCACACCCGGGGGGTATAATGAGCAGTTCTTC
>TRBV27|TRBD2|TRBJ2-1|.
CATGTSGRIEQFF
TGTGCCACCGGGACTAGCGGGAGGATTGAGCAGTTCTTC
>TRBV6-4|.|TRBJ2-7|few
CASSPSNQGRSYEQYF
TGTGCCAGCAGTCCTTCGAACCAGGGACGCTCCTACGAGCAGTACTTC
>TRBV4-2|.|TRBJ1-6|.
CASSQDWRHNNSPLHF
TGTGCCAGCAGCCAAGATTGGCGACACAATAATTCACCCCTCCACTTT
>TRBV6-1|.|TRBJ1-2|.
CASLEGLSNYGYTF
TGTGCCAGCCTGGAGGGGCTATCGAACTATGGCTACACCTTC
>TRBV6-1|TRBD1|TRBJ2-7|.
CASSTGTVAYEQYF
TGTGCCAGCAGTACGGGGACAGTTGCCTACGAGCAGTACTTC
>TRBV28|TRBD1|TRBJ2-3|.
CASRSGFSRGDTQYF
TGTGCCAGCAGATCAGGGTTCTCCAGGGGGGATACGCAGTATTTT
>TRBV6-6|.|TRBJ1-3|.
CASSSDSSGNTIYF
TGTGCCAGCAGTTCAGACAGCTCTGGAAACACCATATATTTT
>TRBV2|TRBD1|TRBJ2-7|.
CASSQTGTGGYEQYF
TGTGCCAGCAGCCAGACCGGGACAGGGGGCTACGAGCAGTACTTC
>TRBV28|.|TRBJ1-2|.
CASSHAQGGINYGYTF
TGTGCCAGCAGCCACGCCCAGGGAGGAATTAACTATGGCTACACCTTC
>TRBV11-3|.|TRBJ2-5|once
CASSSFGLQETQYF
TGTGCCAGCAGCTCGTTTGGACTCCAAGAGACCCAGTACTTC
>TRBV7-2|TRBD2|TRBJ2-7|.
CASSFPGGYEQYF
TGTGCCAGCAGCTTTCCGGGAGGGTACGAGCAGTACTTC
>TRBV19|TRBD1|TRBJ2-1|once
CASLGDRAFDEQFF
TGTGCCAGTCTGGGGGACAGGGCATTCGATGAGCAGTTCTTC
>TRBV6-1|.|TRBJ1-3|.
CASSDRVGRGESGNTIYF
TGTGCCAGCAGTGACAGGGTTGGCAGGGGAGAGTCTGGAAACACCATATATTTT
>TRBV28|.|TRBJ1-4|.
CASSPAAREKLFF
TGTGCCAGCAGCCCCGCCGCCAGGGAAAAACTGTTTTTT
>TRBV5-1|.|TRBJ2-3|.
CASSLALGRTDTQYF
TGCGCCAGCAGCTTGGCTCTAGGACGCACAGATACGCAGTATTTT
>TRBV5-1|.|TRBJ2-7|.
CASSGGTPLGEQYF
TGCGCCAGCAGCGGCGGGACTCCTCTAGGCGAGCAGTACTTC
>TRBV19|TRBD2|TRBJ2-1|.
CASTGLAGPGEQFF
TGTGCCAGTACCGGACTAGCGGGACCAGGTGAGCAGTTCTTC
>TRBV29-1|.|TRBJ1-4|.
CSVEGHVSGSEKLFF
TGCAGCGTTGAGGGACACGTATCGGGGAGTGAAAAACTGTTTTTT